The rows below give T cell receptor beta chains drawn from one sample of a study of T-cell reconstitution after alpha-beta-depleted transplantation in children. MiXCR was run by TCRdb on the PCR reads, yielding one entry per CDR3 protein. The profile shows approximately 240,000 distinct CDR3 sequences, 9.7% of them singletons. The specimen comprised PBMCs from the stem cell graft donor, sampled from the stem cell graft. The origin of the receptors is a human donor who donated a stem cell graft to a child with SCID. The CDR3 runs from the conserved cysteine through the conserved F or W. Each record gives: clone size, D gene, V gene, J gene, CDR3 DNA, CDR3 protein. A D gene is named only where the DNA matches it firmly. The size of a clone is reported for some rows only, either as once, few or many, or as a class for expanded clones.

>many|NA|TRBV5-1|TRBJ1-1
TGCGCCAGCAGCACGGGGGGCACTGAAGCTTTCTTT
CASSTGGTEAFF
>many|TRBD1|TRBV18|TRBJ1-1
TGTGCCAGCTCACCAACTTCCGGACAGGGGGCCGCTGAAGCTTTCTTT
CASSPTSGQGAAEAFF
>many|TRBD1|TRBV28|TRBJ1-1
TGTGCCAGCAGTTCGGACAGGGGATTATCGACTGAAGCTTTCTTT
CASSSDRGLSTEAFF
>NA|NA|TRBV4-1|TRBJ1-5
TGCGCCAGCAGCCAAGATGGGGGCGGGAGAACGGTTAATCAGCCCCAGCATTTT
CASSQDGGGRTVNQPQHF
>many|NA|TRBV5-1|TRBJ1-2
TGCGCCAGCAGCTTGGCCCGCGGGGGCGGCTATGGCTACACCTTC
CASSLARGGGYGYTF
>many|TRBD1|TRBV7-9|TRBJ2-1
TGTGCCAGCAGCCTAAGGCAGGGGGCGTACAATGAGCAGTTCTTC
CASSLRQGAYNEQFF
>many|NA|TRBV7-9|TRBJ1-4
TGTGCCAGCAGCGTATCCGGGAACTTCAATGAAAAACTGTTTTTT
CASSVSGNFNEKLFF
>many|NA|TRBV27|TRBJ1-1
TGTGCCAGCAGTTTACAGTACCATGCTGAAGCTTTCTTT
CASSLQYHAEAFF
>NA|NA|TRBV4-1|TRBJ1-6
TGCCCCAGCAGCCAAGATTGGGCCTCCCCCGGTTTTTCACCCCTCCACTTT
CPSSQDWASPGFSPLHF
>many|NA|TRBV19|TRBJ1-4
TGTGCCAGTAGTACCCGTTCACCAACTAATGAAAAACTGTTTTTT
CASSTRSPTNEKLFF
>few|NA|TRBV5-1|TRBJ1-1
TGCGCCAGCAGCCCGGGCGACAGAACCATGAACACTGAAGCTTTCTTT
CASSPGDRTMNTEAFF
>many|NA|TRBV27|TRBJ2-3
TGTGCCAGCAGTCCGACATTAGCAGATACGCAGTATTTT
CASSPTLADTQYF
>many|TRBD1|TRBV7-2|TRBJ2-4
TGTGCCAGCAGCTTAGCCGGGACAGAGGCTGGACTAGCCAAAAACATTCAGTACTTC
CASSLAGTEAGLAKNIQYF
>many|NA|TRBV6-5|TRBJ1-1
TGTGCCAGCAGCCGCGGGGTGATGAACACTGAAGCTTTCTTT
CASSRGVMNTEAFF
>NA|NA|TRBV20-1|TRBJ2-5
TGCAGTGGGAAAGCAGAGACCCAGTACTTC
CSGKAETQYF
>many|TRBD1|TRBV5-1|TRBJ1-1
TGCGCCAGCAGCCCTTGGCCAGGGGGTGGGAACACTGAAGCTTTCTTT
CASSPWPGGGNTEAFF
>many|NA|TRBV19|TRBJ2-3
TGTGCCAGCTCATCCTTCGAGGCCGGAGAGTTCGATACGCAGTATTTT
CASSSFEAGEFDTQYF
>many|TRBD2|TRBV5-1|TRBJ2-2
TGCGCCAGCAAAACCGGGGGGGCGCCGAACACCGGGGAGCTGTTTTTT
CASKTGGAPNTGELFF
>many|NA|TRBV20-1|TRBJ1-2
TGCAGTGCTAGACGCCCGGGAGGGGAGACCTATGGCTACACCTTC
CSARRPGGETYGYTF
>many|TRBD2|TRBV5-1|TRBJ2-7
TGCGCCAGCAGCTCGACTAGCGGGTTCTACGAGCAGTACTTC
CASSSTSGFYEQYF
>many|NA|TRBV7-6|TRBJ1-5
TGTGCCAGCGGCGGGGCAGGGCATCAGCCCCAGCATTTT
CASGGAGHQPQHF
>NA|NA|TRBV7-2|TRBJ2-3
TGTGCCAGCAGCATCACGGGGGGCGCGGATACGCAGTATTTT
CASSITGGADTQYF
>many|NA|TRBV5-1|TRBJ1-3
TGCGCCAGCAGCTTGGACCCTGGAAACACCATATATTTT
CASSLDPGNTIYF
>many|NA|TRBV18|TRBJ2-7
TGTGCCAGCTCACCTAACGGGGGCAACGAGCAGTACTTC
CASSPNGGNEQYF
>NA|TRBD1|TRBV29-1|TRBJ2-7
TGCAGCGTCCAAACTTGGGACAGGGTGGCGGACGAGCAGTACTTC
CSVQTWDRVADEQYF
>many|NA|TRBV5-1|TRBJ2-7
TGCGCCAGCAGCGGGGTGACTGGCTACGAGCAGTACTTC
CASSGVTGYEQYF